This TCR beta chain was observed in a study of CD8 T cells in Susac syndrome. Regarding the study as a whole: Susac-specific public clones were found in total CD8+ and CD8+ TEMRA repertoires, numbering under 20 and five, respectively.

Recently defined diagnostic criteria for definite or probable disease were fulfilled by Susac syndrome patients. Negative isolation yielded CD8+ and CD4+ T cells; FACS enriched TEMRA cells. This CDR3 spans 13 amino acids. Germline V gene lookup returns CDR1 SGHDT and CDR2 YYEEEE. Trimming shortened V by 1 base and J by 6 bases, and 9 bases separated the two germline ends. The RNA input was about 0.5 to 1 ug, and it was reverse transcribed with random hexamers. Multiplex PCR with immunoSEQ amplified the TCR beta CDR3 across 54 Vbeta and 13 Jbeta. TCRdb independently ran MiXCR on the immunoSEQ multiplex PCR reads; one entry per CDR3 protein. This sample yields some 140,000 distinct CDR3 sequences, of which 95% are seen a single time; approximately 0.18% belongs to the top ten. Notes on this clonotype: Its antigen is currently unknown.

The sequenced sample was CD8+ T cells from PBMCs. The origin of this receptor is a human donor with Susac syndrome. V is TRBV5-6 and J is TRBJ2-3; TRBD1 is a possible D gene (5 bases). The CDR3 loop reads CASSLQGWDTQYF. The CDR3 coding sequence is TGTGCCAGCAGCTTGCAGGGATGGGATACGCAGTATTTT.